The 28 T cell receptor beta chains in this list originate from one sample, sequenced in a study of blood T cell repertoires in COVID-19. Here immunoSEQ multiplex PCR was the method, and the copy in TCRdb shows in-frame clones only, minus some. The table records 100,000 or so clones, just under 85% of them present only once. The specimen was peripheral blood. These receptor sequences come from a man in his forties or fifties with active or convalescent COVID-19.

The chain joins TRBV13 to TRBJ2-2, with D tentatively TRBD2 (5 bases). The germline V and J ends were trimmed by 5 bases and 0 bases, with 16 bases remaining between them. Germline assignment: CDR1 PRHDT and CDR2 FYEKMQ (reference sequence). The CDR3 spans 17 residues. The CDR3 sequence: CASSPRTLPANTGELFF. The CDR3 bases are TGTGCCAGCAGCCCCCGGACTTTACCCGCGAACACCGGGGAGCTGTTTTTT.

J is TRBJ2-3 and V is TRBV9, with TRBD2 as a possible D gene (5 bases). From germline, CDR1 is SGDLS and CDR2 YYNGEE. This CDR3 has 14 amino acids. Trimming left V 4 bases short and J 1 base short, with 10 bases between. This chain's CDR3 is CASSLPEGTDTQYF. The CDR3 coding sequence is TGTGCCAGCAGCCTCCCGGAGGGCACAGATACGCAGTATTTT.

This clone occurred once. DNA of the CDR3: TGTGCCAGCAGTTTCCGGGAGAGCAATCAGCCCCAGCATTTT. This translates into CASSFRESNQPQHF. This chain links TRBV27 with TRBJ1-5; unclear D gene. CDR3 length: 14 amino acids. The V and J ends lost 3 bases and 1 base respectively, with 7 bases between them. Germline V gives CDR1 MNHEY, CDR2 SMNVEV (reference sequence).

V and J are TRBV7-9 and TRBJ2-5; TRBD2 might be the D (6 bases). The CDR3 has 14 residues. CDR1 SEHNR and CDR2 FQNEAQ come from the germline V gene (reference sequence). The germline V and J ends were trimmed by 5 bases and 7 bases, with 17 bases remaining between them. CDR3 in DNA: TGTGCCAGCAGCGAAACGGGAGTCGGTGGGACCCAGTACTTC. The encoded protein is CASSETGVGGTQYF.

The chain uses TRBV19 and TRBJ1-1; 8 nucleotides agree with TRBD1. Germline CDR1 is LNHDA and CDR2 is SQIVND (reference sequence). The CDR3 runs to 14 residues. J lost 5 bases, V lost 7 bases, and 9 bases had no gene match. In DNA form, the CDR3 reads TGTGCCAGTACTATGACAGGGGTTGCGACTGAAGCTTTCTTT. It is translated as CASTMTGVATEAFF.

V gene TRBV18 combines with J gene TRBJ1-4; D is undetermined. From germline, CDR1 is KGHSH and CDR2 LQKENI. This CDR3 is 12 amino acids long. V lost 3 bases and J 13 bases, leaving 12 bases between the germline ends. The chain's CDR3 is CASSPDRGGLFF. The CDR3 DNA sequence: TGTGCCAGCTCACCTGACCGGGGAGGACTGTTTTTT.

The V call is TRBV6-5, the J call TRBJ1-5, with D unresolved. In germline, CDR1 is MNHEY, CDR2 SVGAGI. Trimming stripped 6 bases from V and 0 bases from J, with 12 bases between. This CDR3 region has 15 residues. The CDR3: CASSPRLASNQPQHF. The CDR3 DNA reads as TGTGCCAGCAGCCCCCGACTCGCTAGCAATCAGCCCCAGCATTTT.

The chain couples TRBV6-1 to TRBJ2-3; D is possibly TRBD2 (6 bases). Germline lookup yields CDR1 MNHNS and CDR2 SASEGT. The CDR3 has 15 amino acids. The germline V and J ends were trimmed by 3 bases and 4 bases, with 14 bases remaining between them. CDR3 region: CASSDGGRGADTQYF. The CDR3 DNA is TGTGCCAGCAGTGACGGAGGGCGGGGCGCAGATACGCAGTATTTT.

The rearrangement links TRBV6-1 to TRBJ1-4; perhaps TRBD1 as D (6 bases). Germline CDR1 reads MNHNS; CDR2 reads SASEGT. With 4 bases removed from V and 1 base from J, the gap between germline ends came to 13 bases. This CDR3 is built from 16 residues. This chain's CDR3 is CASSGEQGRTNEKLFF. Here the CDR3 DNA reads TGTGCCAGCAGTGGGGAACAGGGACGAACTAATGAAAAACTGTTTTTT.

The J gene is TRBJ1-5, the V gene TRBV11-3, with D possibly TRBD1 on 5 matching bases. This CDR3 spans 15 amino acids. V was cut by 3 bases and J by 9 bases, with 18 bases left in between. Germline V gives CDR1 SGHNT, CDR2 YENEEA. CDR3 region: CASSLGRRGVRPQHF. DNA of the CDR3: TGTGCCAGCAGCTTGGGAAGACGGGGGGTTCGGCCCCAGCATTTT.

The chain links TRBV18 to TRBJ1-2, with TRBD1 as a possible D gene (5 bases). Per germline, CDR1 KGHSH and CDR2 LQKENI. V lost 7 bases and J 5 bases, leaving 20 bases between the germline ends. The CDR3 runs to 15 residues. Written as DNA, the CDR3 is TGTGCCAGCTTCACCACCCTGCAGGGTTGGTATGGCTACACCTTC. Translating it yields CASFTTLQGWYGYTF.

The rearrangement links TRBV19 to TRBJ2-5; the match to TRBD1 covers 7 bases. Trimming cost V 5 bases and J 3 bases; bases outside gene matches: 9. There are 15 residues in the CDR3. Germline CDR1 LNHDA, CDR2 SQIVND (reference sequence). DNA of the CDR3: TGTGCCAGTAGTGGATACAGGGGAATAGAAGAGACCCAGTACTTC. Amino acid sequence: CASSGYRGIEETQYF.

V and J are TRBV25-1 and TRBJ1-4, with a weak D call TRBD1 (5 bases). The germline CDR1 and CDR2 sequences are MGHDK and SYGVNS. V was trimmed by 0 bases and J by 8 bases, leaving 16 bases between them. This CDR3 is built from 16 residues. CDR3 DNA sequence: TGTGCCAGCAGTGAATATTATTTCAGGGATCGGGAAAAACTGTTTTTT. As protein: CASSEYYFRDREKLFF.

The chain has TRBV7-3 and TRBJ1-1; D is undetermined. Germline loops: CDR1 SGHTA, CDR2 FQGTGA. There are 15 residues in the CDR3. V lost 5 bases, J lost 7 bases, and 20 bases lay in between. This chain's CDR3 is CASSLSRSGPYEAFF. The DNA for the CDR3 is TGTGCCAGCAGCCTCTCACGTTCTGGGCCCTATGAAGCTTTCTTT. Looking up the rest from reference TRBV7-3 and TRBJ1-1 gives the full variable domain: GAGVSQTPSNKVTEKGKYVELRCDPISGHTALYWYRQSLGQGPEFLIYFQGTGAADDSGLPNDRFFAVRPEGSVSTLKIQRTERGDSAVYLCASSLSRSGPYEAFFGQGTRLTVV.

The rearrangement uses TRBV5-1 and TRBJ2-6, with 9 bases matching TRBD1. Germline V gene lookup returns CDR1 SGHRS and CDR2 YFSETQ. This CDR3 is built from 17 residues. The J segment lost 1 base and the V segment lost 5 bases, leaving 7 bases of the junction unmatched. CDR3 in DNA: TGCGCCAGCAGTACCGGACAGGGGCCATCTGGGGCCAACGTCCTGACTTTC. It yields the protein CASSTGQGPSGANVLTF.

This chain uses TRBV6-5 with TRBJ1-1, with TRBD1 as a possible D gene (5 bases). The CDR3 sequence is 13 residues long. Trimming stripped 6 bases from V and 8 bases from J, with 16 bases between. The germline CDR1 and CDR2 sequences are MNHEY and SVGAGI. Here the CDR3 DNA reads TGTGCCAGCAGCAAAAGGGGAACACCCGAAGCTTTCTTT. This gives the protein CASSKRGTPEAFF.

The V and J genes are TRBV9 and TRBJ2-7, with 9 bases identical to TRBD1. The germline gives CDR1 SGDLS, CDR2 YYNGEE. The CDR3 has 15 residues. Trimming at V came to 3 bases and at J to 2 bases, leaving 6 bases not matched to a gene. CDR3 in DNA: TGTGCCAGCAGCGCCCCTGGGACAGGGACCTACGAGCAGTACTTC. The encoded protein is CASSAPGTGTYEQYF.

The chain recombines TRBV7-9 with TRBJ1-3; 7 bases are a match to TRBD1. V gave up 5 bases and J gave up 0 bases; unmatched junction bases: 4. The CDR3 length is 15 residues. The germline V gene encodes CDR1 SEHNR and CDR2 FQNEAQ (reference sequence). The DNA for the CDR3 is TGTGCCAGCAGCACCACAGGGGCCTCTGGAAACACCATATATTTT. Translation: CASSTTGASGNTIYF.

This clone was detected once. J is TRBJ1-1 and V is TRBV7-2, with 7 bases identical to TRBD1. In germline, CDR1 is SGHTA, CDR2 FQGNSA. The V segment lost 5 bases and the J segment 1 base; nucleotides outside the gene matches: 4. The CDR3 length is 14 residues. CDR3 DNA: TGTGCCAGCAGCCGGGACAGACAGAACACTGAAGCTTTCTTT. It translates to CASSRDRQNTEAFF.

The J gene is TRBJ2-2, the V gene TRBV6-5; D is undetermined. Trimming shortened V by 2 bases and J by 5 bases, and 12 bases separated the two germline ends. Looked up from germline, CDR1 is MNHEY and CDR2 is SVGAGI. The CDR3 has 15 residues. The DNA for the CDR3 is TGTGCCAGCAGTTACCTCGCTGCCGGGACCGGGGAGCTGTTTTTT. Translating it yields CASSYLAAGTGELFF.

The chain combines TRBV27 with TRBJ1-2, with 7 bases identical to TRBD1. Germline V gene lookup returns CDR1 MNHEY and CDR2 SMNVEV (reference sequence). Losses at the gene ends were 5 bases for V and 1 base for J; bases not matched to a gene: 10. This CDR3 is 16 amino acids long. This chain's CDR3 is CASSPGTENYNYGYTF. The CDR3 DNA follows: TGTGCCAGCAGTCCCGGGACAGAGAATTATAACTATGGCTACACCTTC.

This chain uses TRBV4-2 with TRBJ1-3, with D tentatively TRBD1 (5 bases). The CDR3 sequence is 16 residues long. With 0 bases removed from V and 5 bases from J, the gap between germline ends came to 14 bases. Germline lookup yields CDR1 LGHNA and CDR2 YNFKEQ. CDR3 loop: CASSQDLTGVRNTIYF. As DNA, the CDR3 is TGTGCCAGCAGCCAAGATCTTACGGGGGTAAGAAACACCATATATTTT.

The chain combines TRBV5-4 with TRBJ2-1, with TRBD2 matching over 11 bases. Germline CDR1 is SGHNT and CDR2 is YYREEE (reference sequence). The trim removed 4 bases at V and 5 bases at J, leaving 8 bases unmatched. The CDR3 sequence is 16 residues long. CDR3 amino acids: CASSPPGLAVNNEQFF. The CDR3, as DNA: TGTGCCAGCAGCCCACCGGGACTAGCGGTGAACAATGAGCAGTTCTTC. Using reference TRBV5-4 and TRBJ2-1 for the parts outside the CDR3, the full variable domain is ETGVTQSPTHLIKTRGQQVTLRCSSQSGHNTVSWYQQALGQGPQFIFQYYREEENGRGNFPPRFSGLQFPNYSSELNVNALELDDSALYLCASSPPGLAVNNEQFFGPGTRLTVL.

The CDR3 loop reads CASSSGGGTEAFF. In DNA form, the CDR3 reads TGTGCCAGCAGTTCCGGAGGAGGCACTGAAGCTTTCTTT. This chain connects TRBV6-5 to TRBJ1-1; D ambiguous. Per the germline V gene, CDR1 is MNHEY and CDR2 is SVGAGI. V lost 4 bases and J 4 bases, leaving 10 bases between the germline ends. This CDR3 spans 13 amino acids.

The chain has TRBV29-1 and TRBJ2-7, with TRBD1 identical over 7 bases. The ends lost 5 bases at V and 2 bases at J; junction bases unmatched: 6. CDR1 is SQVTM, CDR2 ANQGSEA, per germline. The CDR3 is 13 amino acids. Written as DNA, the CDR3 is TGCAGCGTTCCCGGGACAGACACCTACGAGCAGTACTTC. Translation gives CSVPGTDTYEQYF.

This chain joins TRBV14 and TRBJ2-2; 8 nucleotides align to TRBD1. With 4 bases clipped from V and 2 bases from J, the junction kept 9 bases outside the gene matches. Germline V gives CDR1 SGHDN, CDR2 FVKESK. CDR3 length: 17 amino acids. The CDR3 region is CASSPTGGGINTGELFF. The CDR3 DNA sequence: TGTGCCAGCAGCCCAACAGGGGGTGGCATTAACACCGGGGAGCTGTTTTTT. Using reference TRBV14 and TRBJ2-2 for the parts outside the CDR3, the full variable domain is EAGVTQFPSHSVIEKGQTVTLRCDPISGHDNLYWYRRVMGKEIKFLLHFVKESKQDESGMPNNRFLAERTGGTYSTLKVQPAELEDSGVYFCASSPTGGGINTGELFFGEGSRLTVL.

This chain joins TRBV28 and TRBJ1-2; D not resolved. V was trimmed by 2 bases and J by 2 bases, leaving 6 bases between them. Germline V gives CDR1 MDHEN, CDR2 SYDVKM. This CDR3 spans 13 amino acids. The CDR3 coding sequence is TGTGCCAGCAGTTTAAGTCGGAACTATGGCTACACCTTC. Encoded protein: CASSLSRNYGYTF.

The genes are TRBV3-1 (or the pseudogene TRBV3-2) and TRBJ1-2; 8 nucleotides line up with TRBD1. The germline gives CDR1 LGHDT, CDR2 YNNKEL (reference sequence). Losses at the gene ends were 1 base for V and 3 bases for J; bases not matched to a gene: 7. This CDR3 is built from 16 residues. The CDR3 nucleotides read TGTGCCAGCAGCCAAGGCCGGGACAGGAGCCACTATGGCTACACCTTC. Its translation: CASSQGRDRSHYGYTF.